This TCR beta chain was sequenced during a study of molecular identifiers for immune sequencing clone quantification. Study details: In replicates, RNA from 20,000 or 100,000 naive CD8 cells was split five ways, four sequenced.

This clonotype was picked up many times. The CDR3 loop spans 15 amino acids. Germline CDR1 and CDR2: MDHEN and SYDVKM. Trimming removed 8 bases from V and 4 bases from J; junction bases left unmatched: 9. TCRdb recomputed calls from the PCR reads with MiXCR, one row per CDR3 protein. Of about 630,000 distinct CDR3 sequences in the sample, around 25% are singletons; the top ten hold about 0.84%. The receptor comes from a human donor in good health. Some libraries in this study had Jurkat cell RNA spiked in. Specimen: naive CD8+ T cells from blood, with Jurkat cell RNA spiked in. Indicated subset: FACS-sorted CD8+CD4-CCR7+CD45RA+ naive T cells. The chain couples TRBV28 to TRBJ1-1, with 11 bases matching TRBD1. The CDR3: CASGQDGTGGTEAFF. In DNA form, the CDR3 reads TGTGCCAGCGGTCAAGACGGGACAGGGGGCACTGAAGCTTTCTTT.